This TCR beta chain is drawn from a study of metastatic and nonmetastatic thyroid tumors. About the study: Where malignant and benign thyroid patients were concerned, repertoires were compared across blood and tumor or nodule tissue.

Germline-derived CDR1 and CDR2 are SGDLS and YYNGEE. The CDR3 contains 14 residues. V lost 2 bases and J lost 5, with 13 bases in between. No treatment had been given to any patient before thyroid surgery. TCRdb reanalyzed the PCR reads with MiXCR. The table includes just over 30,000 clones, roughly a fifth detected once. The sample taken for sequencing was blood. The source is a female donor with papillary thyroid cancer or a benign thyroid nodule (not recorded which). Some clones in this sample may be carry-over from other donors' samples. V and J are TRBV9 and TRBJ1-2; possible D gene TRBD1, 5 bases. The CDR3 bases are TGTGCCAGCAGCGTTGGGGCGGTACTTTATGGCTACACCTTC. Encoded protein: CASSVGAVLYGYTF.